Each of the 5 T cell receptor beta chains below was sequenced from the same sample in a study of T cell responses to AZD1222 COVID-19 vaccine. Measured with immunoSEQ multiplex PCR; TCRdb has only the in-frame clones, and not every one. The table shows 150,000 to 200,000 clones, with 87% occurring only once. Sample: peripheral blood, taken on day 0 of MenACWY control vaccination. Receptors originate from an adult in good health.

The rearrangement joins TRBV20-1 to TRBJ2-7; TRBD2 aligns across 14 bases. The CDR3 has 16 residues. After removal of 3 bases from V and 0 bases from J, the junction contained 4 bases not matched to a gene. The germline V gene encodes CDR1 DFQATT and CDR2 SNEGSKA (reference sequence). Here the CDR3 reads CSASRLAGGYSYEQYF. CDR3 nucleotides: TGCAGTGCTAGTCGACTAGCGGGAGGGTACTCCTACGAGCAGTACTTC.

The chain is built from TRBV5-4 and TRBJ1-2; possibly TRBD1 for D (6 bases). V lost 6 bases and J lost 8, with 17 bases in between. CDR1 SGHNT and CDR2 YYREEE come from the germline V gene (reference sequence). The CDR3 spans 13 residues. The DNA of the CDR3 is TGTGCCAGCACCCTGGGACTTGGGGGCGGCTACACCTTC. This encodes CASTLGLGGGYTF.

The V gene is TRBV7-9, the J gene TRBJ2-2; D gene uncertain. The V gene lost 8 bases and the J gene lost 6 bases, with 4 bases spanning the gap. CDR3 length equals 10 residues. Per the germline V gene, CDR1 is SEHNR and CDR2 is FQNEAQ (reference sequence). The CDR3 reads CASLAGELFF. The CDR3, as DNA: TGTGCCAGCTTGGCCGGGGAGCTGTTTTTT.

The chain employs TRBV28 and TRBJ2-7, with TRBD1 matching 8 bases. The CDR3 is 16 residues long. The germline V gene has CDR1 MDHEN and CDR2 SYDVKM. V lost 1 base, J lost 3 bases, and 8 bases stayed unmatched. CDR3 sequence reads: CASSLSTGQGGYEQYF. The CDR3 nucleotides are TGTGCCAGCAGTTTATCGACAGGACAGGGTGGCTACGAGCAGTACTTC.

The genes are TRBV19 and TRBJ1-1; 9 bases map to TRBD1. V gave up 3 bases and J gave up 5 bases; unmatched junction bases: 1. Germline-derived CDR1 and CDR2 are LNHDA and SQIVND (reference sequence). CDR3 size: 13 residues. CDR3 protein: CASSMGQGTEAFF. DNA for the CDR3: TGTGCCAGTAGTATGGGACAGGGAACTGAAGCTTTCTTT.